One sample yielded the 14 T cell receptor beta chains listed below, sequenced in a study of T cell changes during pregnancy in multiple sclerosis. TCRdb's table, derived via immunoSEQ multiplex PCR, lists solely in-frame clones and lacks some. The sample has tens of thousands of clones, more than 90% seen once. The sample in question was CD8+ T cells from peripheral blood mononuclear cells, obtained before pregnancy. These receptor sequences come from a female donor with multiple sclerosis, enrolled in a pregnancy study.

The J gene is TRBJ2-7, the V gene TRBV5-4, with D unclear. Between the trimmed V and J ends, which lost 0 bases and 1 base, there was a span of 5 bases. CDR1 and CDR2 (germline): SGHNT, YYREEE (reference sequence). This CDR3 is built from 13 residues. The CDR3 loop is CASSLDGSYEQYF. The CDR3 DNA sequence: TGTGCCAGCAGCTTGGACGGGTCCTACGAGCAGTACTTC.

The J gene is TRBJ1-5, the V gene TRBV7-9, with 7 positions matching TRBD1. Germline V gene sequence: CDR1 SEHNR, CDR2 FQNEAQ (reference sequence). V gave up 4 bases and J gave up 7 bases; unmatched junction bases: 10. The CDR3 is 15 residues long. The CDR3 region is CASSSAPGGSQPQHF. CDR3 DNA sequence: TGTGCCAGCAGCTCGGCCCCAGGGGGTAGCCAGCCCCAGCATTTT.

The chain is built from TRBV7-3 and TRBJ1-1, with TRBD1 identical over 9 bases. The CDR3 is 16 amino acids. V lost 5 bases, J lost 1 base, and 8 bases stayed unmatched. Germline loops: CDR1 SGHTA, CDR2 FQGTGA. CDR3: CASSRTGGSGNTEAFF. The CDR3 DNA follows: TGTGCCAGCAGCAGAACAGGGGGCAGCGGGAACACTGAAGCTTTCTTT. The full variable domain, completed using reference TRBV7-3 and TRBJ1-1, is GAGVSQTPSNKVTEKGKYVELRCDPISGHTALYWYRQSLGQGPEFLIYFQGTGAADDSGLPNDRFFAVRPEGSVSTLKIQRTERGDSAVYLCASSRTGGSGNTEAFFGQGTRLTVV.

The V call is TRBV6-4, the J call TRBJ2-1, with 15 nucleotides matching TRBD2. The CDR3 is made up of 19 amino acids. V dropped 3 bases and J dropped 1; count of bases not matched to a gene: 7. CDR1 and CDR2 from the germline V gene are MRHNA and SNTAGT. This CDR3 reads CASSEIGLAGGRSYNEQFF. DNA of the CDR3: TGTGCCAGCAGTGAAATAGGACTAGCGGGGGGGCGGTCCTACAATGAGCAGTTCTTC.

V and J are TRBV27 and TRBJ2-7, with 12 bases identical to TRBD2. The CDR3 extends over 16 amino acids. V was clipped by 5 bases and J by 1 base; unmatched bases: 6. Germline CDR1 is MNHEY and CDR2 is SMNVEV (reference sequence). The CDR3 sequence: CASSTLLAGGSYEQYF. In DNA form, the CDR3 reads TGTGCCAGCAGTACGCTACTAGCGGGGGGTTCCTACGAGCAGTACTTC.

DNA for the CDR3: TGTGCCAGCAGTTACCCGGGGGACTATGGCTACACCTTC. Translated, it gives CASSYPGDYGYTF. This rearrangement joins TRBV6-6 to TRBJ1-2, with D possibly matching TRBD1 (5 bases). V lost 2 bases and J lost 3, with 7 bases in between. Germline V gives CDR1 MNHNY, CDR2 SVGAGI (reference sequence). CDR3 length equals 13 residues.

This chain connects TRBV19 to TRBJ2-1; 7 bases align to TRBD1. The CDR3 contains 12 residues. V lost 6 bases, J lost 5 bases, and 1 base stayed unmatched. Germline CDR1 LNHDA, CDR2 SQIVND (reference sequence). The CDR3 loop is CASRQGNNEQFF. In DNA form, the CDR3 reads TGTGCCAGTAGACAGGGGAACAATGAGCAGTTCTTC. The complete variable domain, with remaining parts taken from reference TRBV19 and TRBJ2-1, reads DGGITQSPKYLFRKEGQNVTLSCEQNLNHDAMYWYRQDPGQGLRLIYYSQIVNDFQKGDIAEGYSVSREKKESFPLTVTSAQKNPTAFYLCASRQGNNEQFFGPGTRLTVL.

The genes are TRBV6-4 and TRBJ2-2; 10 bases line up with TRBD2. Germline V CDR1 and CDR2: MRHNA, SNTAGT. CDR3 size: 16 residues. J was trimmed by 7 bases and V by 10 bases; bases with no gene match: 15. The CDR3 region has the DNA TGTGCCACCGCCCGACTAGCGGGTCAACATGGCGGGGAGCTGTTTTTT. Encoded protein: CATARLAGQHGGELFF.

The chain couples TRBV7-9 to TRBJ2-7; TRBD1 is a possible D gene (6 bases). The CDR3 has 14 amino acids. Per the germline V gene, CDR1 is SEHNR and CDR2 is FQNEAQ (reference sequence). V lost 7 bases to trimming and J lost 3 bases, with 16 bases between them. CDR3 sequence: CASTPSGGHYEQYF. The CDR3 DNA follows: TGTGCCAGCACCCCCAGTGGGGGACACTACGAGCAGTACTTC.

Only a few counts were recorded for this clone. The V gene is TRBV25-1, the J gene TRBJ1-1; no clear D gene. The CDR3 length is 14 residues. Germline lookup yields CDR1 MGHDK and CDR2 SYGVNS. V was shortened by 3 bases and J by 1 base, with 9 bases between the two germline ends. The CDR3 DNA follows: TGTGCCAGCAGTGAGTTCTTCTCGAACACTGAAGCTTTCTTT. Protein sequence: CASSEFFSNTEAFF.

The chain is built from TRBV19 and TRBJ2-2, with 8 positions matching TRBD1. Trimming removed 4 bases from V and 6 bases from J; junction bases left unmatched: 7. Germline V CDR1 and CDR2: LNHDA, SQIVND (reference sequence). CDR3 length: 15 amino acids. CDR3 DNA: TGTGCCAGTAGTACGGGATGGACAGGGCCCGGGGAGCTGTTTTTT. Translating gives CASSTGWTGPGELFF. Combining the CDR3 with reference TRBV19 and TRBJ2-2 gives the whole variable domain DGGITQSPKYLFRKEGQNVTLSCEQNLNHDAMYWYRQDPGQGLRLIYYSQIVNDFQKGDIAEGYSVSREKKESFPLTVTSAQKNPTAFYLCASSTGWTGPGELFFGEGSRLTVL.

This clone appeared a few times. The rearrangement links TRBV11-3 to TRBJ2-2; no reliable D call. V lost 5 bases to trimming and J lost 1 base, with 8 bases between them. The CDR3 extends over 14 amino acids. Germline CDR1 reads SGHNT; CDR2 reads YENEEA. The CDR3 region has the DNA TGTGCCAGCAGCCCCCGACAGAACACCGGGGAGCTGTTTTTT. Translating it yields CASSPRQNTGELFF.

The chain carries TRBV13 and TRBJ2-5, with D uncertain. This CDR3 is 13 amino acids long. Germline V gives CDR1 PRHDT, CDR2 FYEKMQ (reference sequence). Trimming cost V 5 bases and J 0 bases, with 7 bases left between them. CDR3 nucleotide sequence: TGTGCCAGCAGCCTCTTGTACCAAGAGACCCAGTACTTC. It yields the protein CASSLLYQETQYF.

J is TRBJ2-1 and V is TRBV6-5; D remains unclear. Germline CDR1 and CDR2: MNHEY and SVGAGI. V lost 2 bases to trimming and J lost 4 bases, with 6 bases between them. The CDR3 is 13 residues long. The CDR3 bases are TGTGCCAGCAGTTACACGCAGTACAATGAGCAGTTCTTC. Amino acid sequence: CASSYTQYNEQFF.